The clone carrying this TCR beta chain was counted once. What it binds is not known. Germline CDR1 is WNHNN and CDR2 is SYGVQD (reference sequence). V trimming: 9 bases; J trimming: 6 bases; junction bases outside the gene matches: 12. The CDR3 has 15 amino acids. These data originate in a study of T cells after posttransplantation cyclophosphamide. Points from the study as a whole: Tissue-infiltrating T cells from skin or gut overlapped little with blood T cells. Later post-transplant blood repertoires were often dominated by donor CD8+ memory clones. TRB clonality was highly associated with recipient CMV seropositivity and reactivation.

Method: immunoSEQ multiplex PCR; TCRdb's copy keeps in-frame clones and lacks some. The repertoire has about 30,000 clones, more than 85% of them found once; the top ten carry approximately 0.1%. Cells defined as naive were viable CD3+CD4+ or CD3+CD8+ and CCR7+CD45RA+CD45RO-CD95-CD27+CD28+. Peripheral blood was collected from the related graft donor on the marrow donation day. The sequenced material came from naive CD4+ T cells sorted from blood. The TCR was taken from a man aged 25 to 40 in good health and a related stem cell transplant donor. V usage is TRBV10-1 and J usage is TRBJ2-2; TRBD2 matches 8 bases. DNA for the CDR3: TGCGCCAGGTACGGGGGACTAGTTTGTGCCGGGGAGCTGTTTTTT. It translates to CARYGGLVCAGELFF.